This entry describes one T cell receptor (beta chain). The antigen remains unidentified. The entry originates in a study of T cell repertoires in cytomegalovirus infection. As for the study in general: Indicated by public TCR beta signatures were CMV infection and matching HLA type. Study findings and constraints: People with CMV and the relevant HLA were identified by cumulative public TCR beta family frequency. Ex vivo responses were dominated by HLA-C-restricted CMV-specific TCR beta clonotypes.

TCRdb re-called the reads through MiXCR, storing one row per CDR3 protein. The data hold 200,000 to 300,000 distinct CDR3 sequences, with approximately 9% observed a single time. Trimming took 4 bases from V and 2 from J; bases not matched to a gene: 3. Germline assignment: CDR1 SQVTM and CDR2 ANQGSEA. The CDR3 is made up of 14 amino acids. The source of this sequence is a human donor in good health (CMV status not recorded). Some clones in this sample may be carry-over from other donors' samples. V usage is TRBV29-1 and J usage is TRBJ2-7; 12 bases match TRBD1. Sequencing was carried out using PBMCs. Written as DNA, the CDR3 is TGCAGCGTTGGGGGACAGGGGGCAGCCTACGAGCAGTACTTC. Its protein is CSVGGQGAAYEQYF.